Listed below are T cell receptor beta chains from one sample, sequenced in a study of blood T cell repertoires in COVID-19. Profiled with immunoSEQ multiplex PCR; TCRdb holds only in-frame clones, not every one. The top ten hold approximately 3.5% of the sample, which has fewer than 450,000 clones, approximately 89% seen once. Specimen: peripheral blood. These receptors all stem from a woman aged 18-29 years who had recovered from COVID-19. Both conserved end residues are part of each CDR3. D genes are given only for firm matches.

V gene	J gene	D gene	CDR3 protein
TRBV11-2	TRBJ2-3	TRBD2	CASSPRTRSDTDTQYF
TRBV5-1	TRBJ1-4	TRBD1	CASSFHRGGNEKLFF
TRBV28	TRBJ1-4	.	CASSFGQRDEKLFF
TRBV19	TRBJ2-1	TRBD1	CASSMRGQRWVFNEQFF
TRBV3-1/TRBV3-2	TRBJ1-5	TRBD1	CASSQDRGHSNQPQHF
TRBV19	TRBJ1-2	TRBD1	CASSGRDRGYGYTF
TRBV30	TRBJ1-5	.	CAWSGGNNQPQHF
TRBV5-1	TRBJ1-1	.	CASAFRGNTEAFF
TRBV19	TRBJ1-2	TRBD1	CASSKGQGPPYTF
TRBV29-1	TRBJ2-3	TRBD1	CSTGTGWTDTQYF
TRBV7-2	TRBJ2-3	TRBD2	CASSLAFSSGRAGDTQYF